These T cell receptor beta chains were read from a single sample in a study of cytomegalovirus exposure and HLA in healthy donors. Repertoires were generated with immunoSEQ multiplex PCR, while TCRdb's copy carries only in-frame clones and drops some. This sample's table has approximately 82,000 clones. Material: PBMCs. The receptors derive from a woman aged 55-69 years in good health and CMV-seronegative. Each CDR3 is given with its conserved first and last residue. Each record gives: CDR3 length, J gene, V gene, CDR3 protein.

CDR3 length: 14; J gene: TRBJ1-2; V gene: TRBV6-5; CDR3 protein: CASRPGTLNYGYTF
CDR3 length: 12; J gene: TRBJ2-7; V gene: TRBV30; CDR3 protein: CAWDRQGYEQYF
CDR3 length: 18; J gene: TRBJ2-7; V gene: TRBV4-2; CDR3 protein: CASSPGQGNTPSSYEQYF
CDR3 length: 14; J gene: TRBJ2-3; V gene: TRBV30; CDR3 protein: CAWSPPSGGFTQYF
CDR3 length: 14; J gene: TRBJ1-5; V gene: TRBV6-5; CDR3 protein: CASSHRGNNQPQHF
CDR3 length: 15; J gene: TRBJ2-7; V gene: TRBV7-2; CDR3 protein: CASSLGQSPSYEQYF
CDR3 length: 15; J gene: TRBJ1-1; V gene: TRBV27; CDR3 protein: CASSLGQGMNTEAFF
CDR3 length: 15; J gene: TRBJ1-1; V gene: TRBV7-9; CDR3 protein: CASSRRGQGTTEAFF
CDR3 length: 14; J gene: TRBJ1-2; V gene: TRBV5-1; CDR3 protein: CASSIQTGVDGYTF
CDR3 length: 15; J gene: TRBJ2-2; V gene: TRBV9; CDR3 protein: CASSEAERNTGELFF
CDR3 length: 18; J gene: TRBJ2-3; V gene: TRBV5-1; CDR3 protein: CASSLQGLAGGSTDTQYF
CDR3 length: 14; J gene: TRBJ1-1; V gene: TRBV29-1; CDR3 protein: CSVAVRGGNTEAFF
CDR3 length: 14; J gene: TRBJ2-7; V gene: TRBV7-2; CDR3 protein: CASSPGQGWDEQYF
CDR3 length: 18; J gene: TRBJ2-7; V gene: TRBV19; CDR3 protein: CASSIDLRAETGIYEQYF
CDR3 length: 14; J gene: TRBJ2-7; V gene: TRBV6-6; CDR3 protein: CASSYRTRASEQYF
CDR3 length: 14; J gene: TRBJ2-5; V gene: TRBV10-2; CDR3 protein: CASSEIGGEGTQYF
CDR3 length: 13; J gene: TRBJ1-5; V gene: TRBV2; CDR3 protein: CASRTSSNQPQHF
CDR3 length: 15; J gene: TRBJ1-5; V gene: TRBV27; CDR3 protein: CASSLSVYSNQPQHF
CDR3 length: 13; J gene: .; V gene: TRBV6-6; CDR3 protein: CASSSGETYEQYF
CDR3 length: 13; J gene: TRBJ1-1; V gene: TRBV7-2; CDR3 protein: CASSVDRGDEAFF
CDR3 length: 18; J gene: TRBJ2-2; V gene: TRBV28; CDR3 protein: CASSLWAAGTLNTGELFF
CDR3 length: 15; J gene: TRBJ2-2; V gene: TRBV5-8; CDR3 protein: CASSLSGRYTGELFF
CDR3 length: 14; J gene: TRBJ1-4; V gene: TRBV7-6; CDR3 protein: CASSPRWTNEKLFF
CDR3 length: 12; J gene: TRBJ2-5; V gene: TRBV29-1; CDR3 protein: CSVERVGETQYF
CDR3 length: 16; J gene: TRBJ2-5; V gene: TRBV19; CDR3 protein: CASSRGLASLGETQYF
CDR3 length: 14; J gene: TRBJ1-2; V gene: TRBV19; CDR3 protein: CASSILQSNYGYTF
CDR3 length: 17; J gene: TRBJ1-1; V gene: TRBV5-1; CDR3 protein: CASSLVGRGAANTEAFF
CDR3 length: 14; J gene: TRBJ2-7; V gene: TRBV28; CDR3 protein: CASEEGTGLYEQYF
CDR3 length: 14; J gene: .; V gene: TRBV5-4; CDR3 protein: CASSISGGRYEQYF
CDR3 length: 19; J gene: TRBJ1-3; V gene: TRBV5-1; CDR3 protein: CASSPSGGQVPFLGNTIYF
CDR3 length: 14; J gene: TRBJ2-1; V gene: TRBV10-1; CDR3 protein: CASSESTSRDEQFF
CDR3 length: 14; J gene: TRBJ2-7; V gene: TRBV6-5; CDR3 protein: CASSYREVTYEQYF
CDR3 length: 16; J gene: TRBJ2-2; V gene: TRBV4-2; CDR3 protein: CASSQVVDSSSGELFF
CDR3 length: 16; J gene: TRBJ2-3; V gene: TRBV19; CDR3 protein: CASSISGQGITDTQYF
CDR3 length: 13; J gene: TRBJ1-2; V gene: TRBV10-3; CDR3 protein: CAISYAGENGYTF
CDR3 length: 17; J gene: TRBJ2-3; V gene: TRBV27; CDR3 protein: CASSFLTSGRAADTQYF
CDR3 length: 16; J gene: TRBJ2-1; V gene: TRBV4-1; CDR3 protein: CASSPGLAATGNEQFF
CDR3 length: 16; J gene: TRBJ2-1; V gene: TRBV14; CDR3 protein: CASSQFYGGSYNEQFF
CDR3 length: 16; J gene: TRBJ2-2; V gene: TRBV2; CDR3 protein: CASSESAVLNTGELFF
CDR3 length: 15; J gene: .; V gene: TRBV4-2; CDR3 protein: CASTLNSGMEFEQYF
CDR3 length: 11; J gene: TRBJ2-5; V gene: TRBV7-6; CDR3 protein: CASSPYEAQYF
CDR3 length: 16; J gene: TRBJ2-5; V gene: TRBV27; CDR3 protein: CASSSLSSGRAVAQYF
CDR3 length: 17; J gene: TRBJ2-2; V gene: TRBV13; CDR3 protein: CASSPNTGGAGTGELFF
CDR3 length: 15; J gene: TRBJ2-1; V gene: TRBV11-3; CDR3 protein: CASSLLAGGGNEQFF
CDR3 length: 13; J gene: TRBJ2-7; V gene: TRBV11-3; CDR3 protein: CASRGTGENEQYF
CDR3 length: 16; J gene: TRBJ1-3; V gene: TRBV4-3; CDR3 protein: CASSQDQGTGSDTIYF
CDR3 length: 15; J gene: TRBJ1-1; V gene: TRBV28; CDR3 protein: CASSPHQGLNTEAFF
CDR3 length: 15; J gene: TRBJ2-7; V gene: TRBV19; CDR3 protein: CASSIQGGQYYEQYF
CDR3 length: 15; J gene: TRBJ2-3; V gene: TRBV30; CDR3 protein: CAWSTGLESTDTQYF
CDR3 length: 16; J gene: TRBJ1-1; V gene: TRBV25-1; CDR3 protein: CASSEYPDRGVTEAFF
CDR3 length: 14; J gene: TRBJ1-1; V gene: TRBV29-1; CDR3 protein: CSVRTAQGNTEAFF
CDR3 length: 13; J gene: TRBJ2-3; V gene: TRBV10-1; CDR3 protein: CASSDQTSDTQYF
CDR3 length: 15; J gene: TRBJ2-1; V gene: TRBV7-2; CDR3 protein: CASSLGQGSYNEQFF
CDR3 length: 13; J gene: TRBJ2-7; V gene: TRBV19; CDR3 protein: CASKRQGIYEQYF
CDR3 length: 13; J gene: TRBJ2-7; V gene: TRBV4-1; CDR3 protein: CASSQEGRGEQYF